This T cell receptor (beta chain) originates from a study of OX40 agonist ivuxolimab in advanced cancers. Sequencing was performed with immunoSEQ multiplex PCR; in TCRdb, only in-frame clones are kept and a portion is missing. Of around 76,000 clones detected, 90% to 95% appear once; the ten largest clones hold over 20%. Germline loops: CDR1 MNHEY, CDR2 SMNVEV (reference sequence). V was pared by 10 bases and J by 7 bases, with 13 bases of the junction left unmatched. The CDR3 is made up of 13 amino acids. Sample: CD4+ or CD8+ T cells sorted from blood, taken in a trial of the OX40 agonist ivuxolimab. This clonotype was sampled from an adult with an advanced solid tumor such as melanoma, head and neck, liver or kidney cancer. This chain links TRBV27 with TRBJ2-7; TRBD1 matches at 7 bases. The CDR3 DNA sequence: TGTGCCATCCCGAGGGGTCCCAGGGGGGAGCAGTACTTC. It translates to CAIPRGPRGEQYF.